What follows are 6 T cell receptor beta chains derived from one specimen sequenced in a study of cytomegalovirus exposure and HLA in healthy donors. This PCR relied on a set of 60 Vbeta primers and 13 Jbeta primers. Only in-frame clones appear in the TCRdb table, and some are missing; sequencing was by immunoSEQ multiplex PCR. The table shows about 130,000 clones, with about 68% occurring only once. The sample taken for sequencing was PBMCs. The source of these receptors is a human donor in good health.

The V and J genes are TRBV14 and TRBJ2-1; 7 bases map to TRBD2. The germline gives CDR1 SGHDN, CDR2 FVKESK. J gave up 8 bases and V 3 bases, and 13 bases lay outside the gene matches. The CDR3 is 16 amino acids. CDR3 loop: CASSQVFAGLFDEQFF. The CDR3 nucleotides are TGTGCCAGCAGCCAGGTTTTTGCGGGACTATTCGATGAGCAGTTCTTC.

The chain uses TRBV6-1 and TRBJ2-7; 7 positions agree with TRBD2. Trimming at V came to 6 bases and at J to 5 bases, leaving 7 bases not matched to a gene. CDR3 size: 13 residues. Germline CDR1 reads MNHNS; CDR2 reads SASEGT. The CDR3 sequence: CASSKGGSHEQYF. The DNA of the CDR3 is TGTGCCAGCAGCAAGGGAGGGTCCCACGAGCAGTACTTC.

CDR3 region: CSVRGPETNEKLFF. Written as DNA, the CDR3 is TGCAGCGTGAGGGGGCCCGAAACTAATGAAAAACTGTTTTTT. The chain joins TRBV29-1 to TRBJ1-4; 7 bases align to TRBD1. V lost 6 bases, J lost 1 base, and 5 bases stayed unmatched. The CDR3 is made up of 14 amino acids. Germline V gene lookup returns CDR1 SQVTM and CDR2 ANQGSEA.

The CDR3 spells CASSSPTMAGYTF. CDR3 bases: TGTGCCAGCAGTTCCCCAACTATGGCCGGCTACACCTTC. The chain couples TRBV27 to TRBJ1-2, with D unresolved. Germline assignment: CDR1 MNHEY and CDR2 SMNVEV (reference sequence). This CDR3 is 13 amino acids long. Trimming pared 4 bases from V and 8 bases from J, leaving 14 bases between.

The V gene is TRBV6-1, the J gene TRBJ2-5, with TRBD1 matching 12 bases. The CDR3 is 15 residues long. V was pared by 4 bases and J by 11 bases, with 11 bases of the junction left unmatched. Germline V CDR1 and CDR2: MNHNS, SASEGT. The CDR3 here is CASSGGTGGVEEQYF. The CDR3, as DNA: TGTGCCAGCAGTGGAGGGACAGGGGGCGTAGAAGAGCAGTACTTC.

This clone was picked up a small number of times. This chain's CDR3 is CASSPSGSGTGELFF. CDR3 nucleotides: TGTGCCAGCAGCCCGAGCGGGAGTGGCACCGGGGAGCTGTTTTTT. The V call is TRBV9, the J call TRBJ2-2, with 8 bases identical to TRBD2. The CDR3 is 15 residues long. Germline V gene data show CDR1 as SGDLS and CDR2 as YYNGEE. V gave up 4 bases and J gave up 4 bases; unmatched junction bases: 6.